Below are 18 T cell receptor beta chains sequenced from a single sample in a study of CD8 T cells in Susac syndrome. An amount of RNA that ranged from roughly 0.5 to 1 ug was reverse transcribed with random hexamers. MiXCR, run by TCRdb on the immunoSEQ multiplex PCR reads, gives a single entry per CDR3 protein. The table lists about 300,000 distinct CDR3 sequences, roughly 81% of them singletons. Sequenced material: CD8+ T cells from PBMCs. These receptor sequences come from a human donor with multiple sclerosis.

The V and J genes are TRBV27 and TRBJ2-5, with 7 bases that match TRBD1. Germline V gives CDR1 MNHEY, CDR2 SMNVEV (reference sequence). With V trimmed by 5 bases and J by 5 bases, 11 bases remained unmatched. The CDR3 covers 15 residues. For the CDR3, the DNA is TGTGCCAGCAGTCACCTCGAGTCGGACAGGGAGACCCAGTACTTC. Protein: CASSHLESDRETQYF.

The V and J genes are TRBV5-1 and TRBJ2-5, with D perhaps matching TRBD1 (6 bases). Germline loops: CDR1 SGHRS, CDR2 YFSETQ. Trimming pared 2 bases from V and 2 bases from J, leaving 10 bases between. The CDR3 runs 14 residues. CDR3 coding DNA: TGCGCCAGCAGCTTTGACAGGACACAAGAGACCCAGTACTTC. It encodes CASSFDRTQETQYF.

The chain has TRBV11-2 and TRBJ2-7; D may correspond to TRBD1 or TRBD2 (5 bases each). Looked up from germline, CDR1 is SGHAT and CDR2 is FQNNGV. Trimming removed 6 bases from V and 0 bases from J, with 12 bases in between. CDR3 length: 14 residues. The CDR3 DNA sequence: TGTGCCAGCAGTTCCGGGACCCGCTCCTACGAGCAGTACTTC. The encoded protein is CASSSGTRSYEQYF.

This clonotype was counted between two and nine times. The chain links TRBV12-3 or TRBV12-4 to TRBJ2-7; TRBD2 might be the D (5 bases). V lost 3 bases, J lost 3 bases, and 6 bases lay in between. This CDR3 is built from 12 residues. The CDR3 here is CASSFRGYEQYF. CDR3 coding DNA: TGTGCCAGCAGTTTCCGGGGCTACGAGCAGTACTTC.

This clonotype was seen a few times. V usage is TRBV6-1 and J usage is TRBJ2-7; 13 bases match TRBD2. Trimming cost V 5 bases and J 3 bases; bases outside gene matches: 4. The length of the CDR3 is 15 residues. CDR1 is MNHNS and CDR2 is SASEGT in the germline V gene. The CDR3 nucleotides are TGTGCCAGCAGTCCTCGGACTAGCGGGAGCTACGAGCAGTACTTC. It translates to CASSPRTSGSYEQYF.

The rearrangement joins TRBV6-1 to TRBJ2-3; 12 nucleotides line up with TRBD2. Germline lookup yields CDR1 MNHNS and CDR2 SASEGT. J lost 3 bases, V lost 5 bases, and 6 bases had no gene match. The CDR3 runs to 16 residues. The CDR3 region has the DNA TGTGCCAGCAGTCAGACTAGCGGGGGAAAAACAGATACGCAGTATTTT. Its protein is CASSQTSGGKTDTQYF.

The V gene is TRBV7-9, the J gene TRBJ2-1, with 9 bases aligning to TRBD2. V dropped 8 bases and J dropped 4; count of bases not matched to a gene: 6. The CDR3 is made up of 14 amino acids. Germline CDR1 SEHNR, CDR2 FQNEAQ (reference sequence). CDR3 protein: CASSGSGSYNEQFF. The CDR3 DNA sequence: TGTGCCAGCTCCGGTAGCGGGAGTTACAATGAGCAGTTCTTC.

This clonotype showed up just a few times. The chain joins TRBV6-1 to TRBJ1-2; possible D gene TRBD1, 5 bases. V dropped 3 bases and J dropped 0 bases, with 11 bases sitting between them. The CDR3 loop spans 15 amino acids. Germline V gives CDR1 MNHNS, CDR2 SASEGT. The CDR3 region is CASSDYRDPNYGYTF. CDR3 nucleotide sequence: TGTGCCAGCAGTGACTACCGGGACCCTAACTATGGCTACACCTTC.

The chain links TRBV12-3 or TRBV12-4 to TRBJ2-3; 10 bases fit TRBD2. The CDR3 is 16 amino acids. V gave up 4 bases and J gave up 3 bases; unmatched junction bases: 7. CDR3 nucleotide sequence: TGTGCCAGCAGTTCCCCGGTAGCGGGAGGAACAGATACGCAGTATTTT. Translation gives CASSSPVAGGTDTQYF.

This chain uses TRBV7-9 with TRBJ1-4; D ambiguous. The germline V and J ends were trimmed by 2 bases and 6 bases, with 13 bases remaining between them. Germline CDR1 SEHNR, CDR2 FQNEAQ (reference sequence). This CDR3 spans 15 amino acids. The CDR3 loop reads CASSLPLAGDEKLFF. Written as DNA, the CDR3 is TGTGCCAGCAGCTTACCCCTCGCCGGAGATGAAAAACTGTTTTTT. The complete variable domain, with remaining parts taken from reference TRBV7-9 and TRBJ1-4, reads DTGVSQNPRHKITKRGQNVTFRCDPISEHNRLYWYRQTLGQGPEFLTYFQNEAQLEKSRLLSDRFSAERPKGSFSTLEIQRTEQGDSAMYLCASSLPLAGDEKLFFGSGTQLSVL.

This clonotype was detected once. V gene TRBV5-4 combines with J gene TRBJ2-7, with D perhaps matching TRBD1 (7 bases). Trimming cost V 0 bases and J 6 bases, with 10 bases left between them. In germline, CDR1 is SGHNT, CDR2 YYREEE (reference sequence). The CDR3 covers 13 residues. CDR3 sequence: CASSLVEGAEQYF. CDR3 nucleotides: TGTGCCAGCAGCTTGGTGGAGGGGGCCGAGCAGTACTTC.

The V and J genes are TRBV2 and TRBJ1-2, with unresolved D. CDR3 length: 10 residues. V was trimmed by 3 bases and J by 13 bases, leaving 9 bases between them. Germline V gives CDR1 SNHLY, CDR2 FYNNEI. CDR3 nucleotide sequence: TGTGCCAGCAGTGACCCTCTCTTCACCTTC. Translated: CASSDPLFTF.

The chain links TRBV4-2 to TRBJ2-1; 11 bases align to TRBD2. The CDR3 sequence is 16 residues long. V shed 4 bases and J 6 bases; nucleotides not matched to a gene: 8. Germline CDR1 reads LGHNA; CDR2 reads YNFKEQ. The CDR3 region has the DNA TGTGCCAGCAGCCCGCTGGTTGGGACTAGCGGCAATGAGCAGTTCTTC. Translating gives CASSPLVGTSGNEQFF.

This chain connects TRBV27 to TRBJ2-5; possible D gene TRBD2, 5 bases. Germline V gene lookup returns CDR1 MNHEY and CDR2 SMNVEV (reference sequence). The length of the CDR3 is 14 residues. The germline V and J ends were trimmed by 4 bases and 2 bases, with 11 bases remaining between them. CDR3 DNA sequence: TGTGCCAGCAGTTCCCAGAGGGAACAAGAGACCCAGTACTTC. Its translation is CASSSQREQETQYF.

V gene TRBV2 combines with J gene TRBJ2-3; 9 positions match TRBD1. This CDR3 spans 15 amino acids. The germline V gene encodes CDR1 SNHLY and CDR2 FYNNEI. J was trimmed by 6 bases and V by 6 bases; bases with no gene match: 10. The CDR3 is CASSGPGTGKDTQYF. As DNA, the CDR3 is TGTGCCAGCAGCGGCCCTGGGACAGGGAAGGATACGCAGTATTTT.

V and J are TRBV15 and TRBJ2-2, with D perhaps matching TRBD1 (6 bases). From germline, CDR1 is LNHNV and CDR2 YYDKDF (reference sequence). The V end was cut by 1 base, the J end by 4 bases, with 7 bases between. This CDR3 has 14 residues. Written as DNA, the CDR3 is TGTGCCACCAGCAGAGGGACAGTCACCGGGGAGCTGTTTTTT. This encodes CATSRGTVTGELFF.

The chain employs TRBV15 and TRBJ1-2; D uncertain. Between the trimmed V and J ends, which lost 1 base and 6 bases, there was a span of 15 bases. The CDR3 length is 15 residues. Germline lookup yields CDR1 LNHNV and CDR2 YYDKDF (reference sequence). This CDR3 reads CATSRGTGSWDGYTF. CDR3 DNA: TGTGCCACCAGCAGAGGGACGGGGAGTTGGGATGGCTACACCTTC.

V and J are TRBV3-1 and TRBJ2-1; possible D gene TRBD2, 6 bases. The CDR3 is 14 amino acids. The germline V gene encodes CDR1 LGHDT and CDR2 YNNKEL (reference sequence). V was shortened by 0 bases and J by 8 bases, with 11 bases between the two germline ends. The CDR3 DNA is TGTGCCAGCAGCCAAGATCTTCGGAGGGATGAGCAGTTCTTC. It yields the protein CASSQDLRRDEQFF.